The sequence of this T cell receptor (beta chain) was determined in a study of T cells expressing NK-cell markers. Study-level information: Investigators obtained TCR beta repertoires from sorted CD3+CD56+NKG2C+, CD3+CD56+NKG2C- and CD3+CD56-NKG2C+ T cells. Out of eight donors sequenced, seven tested HCMV-seropositive and the remaining one seronegative. General observations from the study: The contribution of dominant NKG2C+ clonotypes to CD8+ T cells in five to seven donors was roughly 1.0-7.0%.

The germline V gene encodes CDR1 MDHEN and CDR2 SYDVKM. The CDR3 runs to 14 residues. TCRdb reanalyzed the 5' RACE reads and collapses them to one entry per CDR3 protein, without DNA. With some 150,000 distinct CDR3 sequences in the sample, the ten largest clones hold 10% to 15%. Points on this clonotype: The antigen is unknown.

Sequencing was carried out using blood T cells: a sorted CD56 or NKG2C T cell subset, CD4+ or CD8+ T cells, or bulk PBMC T cells (not recorded which). V usage is TRBV28 and J usage is TRBJ2-1. The sequence was collected from a man between 18 and 29 years old in good health. Here the CDR3 reads CASSFQAADNEQFF.